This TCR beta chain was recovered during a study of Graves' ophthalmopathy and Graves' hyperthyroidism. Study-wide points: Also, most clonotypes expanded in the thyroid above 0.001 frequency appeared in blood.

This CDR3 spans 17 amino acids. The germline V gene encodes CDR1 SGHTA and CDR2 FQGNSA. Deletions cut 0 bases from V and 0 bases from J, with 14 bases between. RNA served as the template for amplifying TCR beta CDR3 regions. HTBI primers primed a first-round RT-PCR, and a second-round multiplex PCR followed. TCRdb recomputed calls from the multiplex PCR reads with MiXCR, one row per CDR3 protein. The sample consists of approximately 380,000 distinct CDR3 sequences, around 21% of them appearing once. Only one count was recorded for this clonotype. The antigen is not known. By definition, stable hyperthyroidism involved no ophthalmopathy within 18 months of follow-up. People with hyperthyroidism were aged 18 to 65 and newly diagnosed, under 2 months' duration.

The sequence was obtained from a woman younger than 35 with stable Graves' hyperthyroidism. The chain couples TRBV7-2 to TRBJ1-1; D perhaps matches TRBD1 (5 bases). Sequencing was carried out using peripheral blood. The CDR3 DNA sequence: TGTGCCAGCAGCTTAGCGTGGCCAGGGAAAATGAACACTGAAGCTTTCTTT. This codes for CASSLAWPGKMNTEAFF.